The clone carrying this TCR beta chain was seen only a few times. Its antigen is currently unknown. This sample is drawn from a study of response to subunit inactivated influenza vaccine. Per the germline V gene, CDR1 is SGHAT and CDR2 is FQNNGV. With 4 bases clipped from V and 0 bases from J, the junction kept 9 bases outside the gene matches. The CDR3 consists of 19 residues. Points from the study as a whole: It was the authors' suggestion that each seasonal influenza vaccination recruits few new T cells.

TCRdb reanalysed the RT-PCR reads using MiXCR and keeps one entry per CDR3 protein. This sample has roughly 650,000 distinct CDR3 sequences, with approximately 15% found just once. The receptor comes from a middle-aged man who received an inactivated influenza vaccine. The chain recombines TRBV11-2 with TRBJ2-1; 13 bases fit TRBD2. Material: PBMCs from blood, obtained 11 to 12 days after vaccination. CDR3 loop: CASSWFWTSGGGSYNEQFF. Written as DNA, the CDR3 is TGTGCCAGCAGCTGGTTTTGGACTAGCGGGGGAGGCTCCTACAATGAGCAGTTCTTC. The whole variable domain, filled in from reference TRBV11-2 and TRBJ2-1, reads EAGVAQSPRYKIIEKRQSVAFWCNPISGHATLYWYQQILGQGPKLLIQFQNNGVVDDSQLPKDRFSAERLKGVDSTLKIQPAKLEDSAVYLCASSWFWTSGGGSYNEQFFGPGTRLTVL.